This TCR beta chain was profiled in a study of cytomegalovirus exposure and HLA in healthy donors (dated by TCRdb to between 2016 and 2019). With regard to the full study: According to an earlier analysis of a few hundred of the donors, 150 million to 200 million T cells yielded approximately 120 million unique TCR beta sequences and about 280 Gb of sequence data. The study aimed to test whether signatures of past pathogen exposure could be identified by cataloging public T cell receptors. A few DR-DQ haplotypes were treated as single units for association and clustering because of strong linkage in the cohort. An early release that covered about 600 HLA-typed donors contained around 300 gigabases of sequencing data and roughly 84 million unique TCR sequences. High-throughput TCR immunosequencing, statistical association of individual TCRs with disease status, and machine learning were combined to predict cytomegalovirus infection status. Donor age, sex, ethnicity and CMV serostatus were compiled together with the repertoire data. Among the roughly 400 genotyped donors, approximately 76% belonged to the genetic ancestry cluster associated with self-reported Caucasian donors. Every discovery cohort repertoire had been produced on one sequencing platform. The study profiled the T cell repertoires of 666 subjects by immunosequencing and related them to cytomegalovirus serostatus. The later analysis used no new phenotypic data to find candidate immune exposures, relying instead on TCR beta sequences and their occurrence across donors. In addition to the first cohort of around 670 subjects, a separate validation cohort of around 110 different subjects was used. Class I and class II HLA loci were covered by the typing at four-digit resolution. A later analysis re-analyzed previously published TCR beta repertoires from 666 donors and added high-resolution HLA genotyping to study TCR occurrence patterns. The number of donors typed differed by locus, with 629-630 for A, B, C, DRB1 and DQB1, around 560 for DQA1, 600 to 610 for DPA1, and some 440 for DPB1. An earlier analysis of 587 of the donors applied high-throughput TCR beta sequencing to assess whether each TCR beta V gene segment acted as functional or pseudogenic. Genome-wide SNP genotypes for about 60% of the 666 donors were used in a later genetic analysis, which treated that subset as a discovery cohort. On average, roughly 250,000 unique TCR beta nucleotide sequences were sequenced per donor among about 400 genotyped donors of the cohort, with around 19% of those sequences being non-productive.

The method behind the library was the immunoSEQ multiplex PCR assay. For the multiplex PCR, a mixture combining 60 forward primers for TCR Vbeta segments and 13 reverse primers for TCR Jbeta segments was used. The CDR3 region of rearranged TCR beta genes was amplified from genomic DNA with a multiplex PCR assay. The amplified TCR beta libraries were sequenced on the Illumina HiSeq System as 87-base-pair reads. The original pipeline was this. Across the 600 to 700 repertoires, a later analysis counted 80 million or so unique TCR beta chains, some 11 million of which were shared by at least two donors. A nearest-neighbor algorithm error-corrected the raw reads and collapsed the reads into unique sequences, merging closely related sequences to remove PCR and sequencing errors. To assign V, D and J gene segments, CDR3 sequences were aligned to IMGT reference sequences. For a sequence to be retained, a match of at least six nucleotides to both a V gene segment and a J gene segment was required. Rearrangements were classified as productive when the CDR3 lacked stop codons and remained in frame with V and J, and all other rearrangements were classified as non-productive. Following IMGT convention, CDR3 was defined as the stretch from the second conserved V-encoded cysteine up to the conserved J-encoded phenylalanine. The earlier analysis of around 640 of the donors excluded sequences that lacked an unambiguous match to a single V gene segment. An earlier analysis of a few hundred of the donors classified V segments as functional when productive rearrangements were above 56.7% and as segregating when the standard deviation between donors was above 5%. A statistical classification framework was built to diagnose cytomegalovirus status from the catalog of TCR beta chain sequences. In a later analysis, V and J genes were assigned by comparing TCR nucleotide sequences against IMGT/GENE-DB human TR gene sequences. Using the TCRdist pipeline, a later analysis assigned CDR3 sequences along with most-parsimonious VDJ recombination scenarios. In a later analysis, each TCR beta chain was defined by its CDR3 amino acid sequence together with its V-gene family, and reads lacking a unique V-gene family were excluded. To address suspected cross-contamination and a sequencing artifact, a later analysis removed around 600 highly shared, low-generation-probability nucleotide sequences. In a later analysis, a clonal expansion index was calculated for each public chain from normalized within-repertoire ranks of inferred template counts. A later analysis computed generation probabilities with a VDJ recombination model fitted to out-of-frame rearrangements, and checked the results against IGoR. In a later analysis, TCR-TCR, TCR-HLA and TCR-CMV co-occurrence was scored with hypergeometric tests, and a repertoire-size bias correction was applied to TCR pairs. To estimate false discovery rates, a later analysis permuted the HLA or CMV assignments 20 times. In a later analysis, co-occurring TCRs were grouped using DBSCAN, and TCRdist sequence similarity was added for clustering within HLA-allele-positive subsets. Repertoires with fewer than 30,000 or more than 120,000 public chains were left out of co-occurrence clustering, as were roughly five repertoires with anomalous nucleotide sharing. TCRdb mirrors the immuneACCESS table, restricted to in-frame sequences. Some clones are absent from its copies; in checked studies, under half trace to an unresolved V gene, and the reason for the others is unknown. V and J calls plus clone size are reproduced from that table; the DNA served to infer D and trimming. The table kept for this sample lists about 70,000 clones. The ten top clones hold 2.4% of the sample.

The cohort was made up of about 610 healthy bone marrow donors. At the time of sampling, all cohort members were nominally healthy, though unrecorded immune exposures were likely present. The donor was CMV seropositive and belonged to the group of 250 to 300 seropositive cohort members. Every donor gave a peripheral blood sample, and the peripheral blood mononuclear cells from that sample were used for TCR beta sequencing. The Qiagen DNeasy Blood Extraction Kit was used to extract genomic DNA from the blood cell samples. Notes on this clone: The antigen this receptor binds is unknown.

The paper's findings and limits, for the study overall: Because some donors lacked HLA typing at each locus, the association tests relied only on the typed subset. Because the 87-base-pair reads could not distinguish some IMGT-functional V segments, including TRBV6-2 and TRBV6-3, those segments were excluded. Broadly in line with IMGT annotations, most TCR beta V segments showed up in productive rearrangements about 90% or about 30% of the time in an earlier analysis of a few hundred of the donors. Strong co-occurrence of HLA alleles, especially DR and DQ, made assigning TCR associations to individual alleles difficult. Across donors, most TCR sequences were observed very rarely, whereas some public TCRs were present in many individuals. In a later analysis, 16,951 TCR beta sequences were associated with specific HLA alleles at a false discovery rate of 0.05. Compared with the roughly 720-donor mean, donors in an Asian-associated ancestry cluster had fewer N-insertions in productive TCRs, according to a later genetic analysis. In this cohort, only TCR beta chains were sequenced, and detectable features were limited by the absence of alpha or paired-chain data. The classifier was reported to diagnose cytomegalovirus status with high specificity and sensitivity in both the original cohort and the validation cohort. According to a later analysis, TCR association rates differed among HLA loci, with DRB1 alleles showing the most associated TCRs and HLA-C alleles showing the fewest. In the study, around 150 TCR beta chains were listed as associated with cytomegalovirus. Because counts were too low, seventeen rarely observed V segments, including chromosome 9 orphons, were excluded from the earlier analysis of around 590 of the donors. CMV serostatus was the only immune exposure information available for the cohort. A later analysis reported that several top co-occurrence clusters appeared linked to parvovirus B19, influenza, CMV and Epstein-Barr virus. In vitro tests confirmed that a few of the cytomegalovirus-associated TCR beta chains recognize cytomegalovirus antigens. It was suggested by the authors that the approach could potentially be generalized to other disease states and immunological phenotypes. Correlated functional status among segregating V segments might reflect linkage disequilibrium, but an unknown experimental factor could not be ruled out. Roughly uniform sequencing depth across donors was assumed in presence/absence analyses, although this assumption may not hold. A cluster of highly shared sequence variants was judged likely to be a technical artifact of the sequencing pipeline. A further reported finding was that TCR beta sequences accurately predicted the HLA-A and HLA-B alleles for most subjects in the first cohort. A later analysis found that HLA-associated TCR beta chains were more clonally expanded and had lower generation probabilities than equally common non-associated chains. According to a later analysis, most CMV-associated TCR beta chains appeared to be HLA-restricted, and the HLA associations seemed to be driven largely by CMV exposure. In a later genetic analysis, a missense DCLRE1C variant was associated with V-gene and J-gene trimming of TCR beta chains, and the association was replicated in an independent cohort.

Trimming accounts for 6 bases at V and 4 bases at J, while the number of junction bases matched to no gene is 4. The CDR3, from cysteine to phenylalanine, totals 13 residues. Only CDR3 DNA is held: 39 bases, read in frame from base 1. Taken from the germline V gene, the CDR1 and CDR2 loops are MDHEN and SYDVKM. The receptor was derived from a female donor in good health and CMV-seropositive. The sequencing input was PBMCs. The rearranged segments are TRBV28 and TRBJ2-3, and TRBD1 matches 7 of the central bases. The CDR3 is CASRPTGPDTQYF. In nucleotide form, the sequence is TGTGCCAGCAGGCCGACAGGGCCAGATACGCAGTATTTT.